Following are 19 T cell receptor beta chains from one sample sequenced in a study of T cell responses to AZD1222 COVID-19 vaccine. Some clones are missing from TCRdb's copy, which holds only in-frame ones; the method was immunoSEQ multiplex PCR. The sample includes about 140,000 clones, roughly 90% seen only once; the top ten take over 3.5%. The sequenced sample was peripheral blood, obtained on day 0 of AZD1222 vaccination. These receptor sequences come from an adult in good health.

CDR3 loop: CASSLLQGLTEAFF. CDR3 bases: TGTGCCAGTAGCCTTTTACAGGGTCTCACTGAAGCTTTCTTT. The rearrangement joins TRBV19 to TRBJ1-1; D is perhaps TRBD1 (6 bases). The CDR3 extends over 14 amino acids. The V and J ends lost 6 bases and 4 bases respectively, with 15 bases between them. Germline CDR1 and CDR2: LNHDA and SQIVND (reference sequence).

The chain links TRBV7-9 to TRBJ1-2, with D unresolved. CDR3 size: 11 residues. The germline V gene encodes CDR1 SEHNR and CDR2 FQNEAQ (reference sequence). Trimming stripped 6 bases from V and 8 bases from J, with 10 bases between. The CDR3 sequence is CASSPPVGYTF. For the CDR3, the DNA is TGTGCCAGCAGTCCACCGGTCGGCTACACCTTC.

The chain has TRBV19 and TRBJ2-5; D gene unclear. Trimming removed 5 bases at V and 5 bases at J, with 18 bases between. The germline gives CDR1 LNHDA, CDR2 SQIVND (reference sequence). The CDR3 runs 15 residues. The CDR3 nucleotides are TGTGCCAGTAGTCGCGTCTCTTGGCAAATCGAGACCCAGTACTTC. Translated, it gives CASSRVSWQIETQYF.

The V and J genes are TRBV6-5 and TRBJ1-5; D is unresolved. In germline, CDR1 is MNHEY, CDR2 SVGAGI. Trimming took 4 bases from V and 2 from J, leaving 3 bases between them. The CDR3 is 12 amino acids. CDR3 sequence: CASSWGNQPQHF. CDR3 nucleotide sequence: TGTGCCAGCAGTTGGGGCAATCAGCCCCAGCATTTT.

This chain connects TRBV9 to TRBJ2-2, with 8 bases fitting TRBD2. The CDR3 spans 16 residues. Trimming removed 0 bases from V and 6 bases from J; junction bases left unmatched: 7. Germline V CDR1 and CDR2: SGDLS, YYNGEE. The CDR3 region has the DNA TGTGCCAGCAGCGTAGGGCTAGCGGGTGGTTCCGGGGAGCTGTTTTTT. Protein product: CASSVGLAGGSGELFF.

The DNA of the CDR3 is TGTGCCAGCAGCTTCGGACGGCGCGGGACGCAGTATTTT. This encodes CASSFGRRGTQYF. The chain joins TRBV11-1 to TRBJ2-3, with a possible D match to TRBD2 (5 bases). CDR3 length: 13 amino acids. Germline V gene lookup returns CDR1 SGHAT and CDR2 FQDESV (reference sequence). V was trimmed by 3 bases and J by 9 bases, leaving 13 bases between them.

This clone occurred a few times. This chain connects TRBV18 to TRBJ1-2; D unresolved. The germline CDR1 and CDR2 sequences are KGHSH and LQKENI. This CDR3 comprises 13 residues. The V end lost 2 bases, the J end lost 0 bases, and 4 bases lay between the germline ends. CDR3 amino acids: CASSPGANYGYTF. CDR3 DNA sequence: TGTGCCAGCTCACCAGGAGCTAACTATGGCTACACCTTC.

This chain connects TRBV19 to TRBJ1-3, with D hard to call. Germline V CDR1 and CDR2: LNHDA, SQIVND (reference sequence). This CDR3 is 14 amino acids long. The V end lost 6 bases, the J end lost 0 bases, and 9 bases lay between the germline ends. The CDR3 protein is CASRGLSSGNTIYF. For the CDR3, the DNA is TGTGCCAGTAGAGGTTTAAGCTCTGGAAACACCATATATTTT.

Regarding this clone: The same CDR3 is also encoded by other DNA sequences in this sample. The chain joins TRBV15 to TRBJ1-3; D not resolved. The CDR3 contains 15 residues. Germline V gene data show CDR1 as LNHNV and CDR2 as YYDKDF (reference sequence). The V end lost 0 bases, the J end lost 0 bases, and 6 bases lay between the germline ends. CDR3 coding DNA: TGTGCCACCAGCAGAGATCGGGGCTCTGGAAACACCATATATTTT. Its protein product is CATSRDRGSGNTIYF.

The chain links TRBV30 to TRBJ1-6, with no clear D. Looked up from germline, CDR1 is GTSNPN and CDR2 is SVGIG (reference sequence). The CDR3 runs 16 residues. V lost 3 bases to trimming and J lost 0 bases, with 12 bases between them. The CDR3 reads CAWSFAGSSYNSPLHF. The CDR3 coding sequence is TGTGCCTGGAGCTTCGCGGGGAGCTCCTATAATTCACCCCTCCACTTT. Supplemented by reference TRBV30 and TRBJ1-6, the full variable domain reads SQTIHQWPATLVQPVGSPLSLECTVEGTSNPNLYWYRQAAGRGLQLLFYSVGIGQISSEVPQNLSASRPQDRQFILSSKKLLLSDSGFYLCAWSFAGSSYNSPLHFGNGTRLTVT.

The V and J genes are TRBV7-8 and TRBJ2-7; D unresolved. The CDR3 totals 12 residues. Trimming left V 5 bases short and J 4 bases short, with 9 bases between. From germline, CDR1 is SGHVS and CDR2 FQNEAQ. This CDR3 is CASSPTDYEQYF. Here the CDR3 DNA reads TGTGCCAGCAGCCCTACCGATTACGAGCAGTACTTC.

This rearrangement joins TRBV27 to TRBJ2-5; 11 bases map to TRBD2. This CDR3 is 15 amino acids long. CDR1 and CDR2 (germline): MNHEY, SMNVEV (reference sequence). V gave up 6 bases and J gave up 3 bases; unmatched junction bases: 6. The CDR3 here is CASRWTSGLEETQYF. CDR3 in DNA: TGTGCCAGCAGGTGGACTAGCGGGTTAGAAGAGACCCAGTACTTC.

A single count supports this clone. This chain connects TRBV2 to TRBJ2-5; perhaps D is TRBD1 or TRBD2 (5 bases each). The germline V gene encodes CDR1 SNHLY and CDR2 FYNNEI. Trimming pared 1 base from V and 5 bases from J, leaving 14 bases between. The CDR3 is made up of 15 amino acids. CDR3 DNA sequence: TGTGCCAGCAGTGAAGAAGAGGGGCTAGGGGAGACCCAGTACTTC. Encoded protein: CASSEEEGLGETQYF. Full variable domain (missing parts from reference TRBV2 and TRBJ2-5): EPEVTQTPSHQVTQMGQEVILRCVPISNHLYFYWYRQILGQKVEFLVSFYNNEISEKSEIFDDQFSVERPDGSNFTLKIRSTKLEDSAMYFCASSEEEGLGETQYFGPGTRLLVL.

The genes are TRBV6-5 and TRBJ1-3, with D unresolved. V lost 8 bases and J lost 0, with 14 bases in between. Germline values: CDR1 MNHEY, CDR2 SVGAGI. The CDR3 runs to 15 residues. The CDR3 DNA is TGTGCCAGCGTCCGGCGGGGTCCCTCTGGAAACACCATATATTTT. Its protein product is CASVRRGPSGNTIYF.

This chain joins TRBV11-1 and TRBJ1-1; TRBD1 is a possible D gene (5 bases). CDR1 and CDR2 from the germline V gene are SGHAT and FQDESV (reference sequence). V lost 6 bases and J 1 base, leaving 15 bases between the germline ends. This CDR3 comprises 15 residues. CDR3 sequence: CASRASTVPNTEAFF. The DNA of the CDR3 is TGTGCCAGCAGAGCCTCGACAGTCCCGAACACTGAAGCTTTCTTT.

The V and J genes are TRBV4-2 and TRBJ1-5; D possibly corresponds to TRBD1 (5 bases). The CDR3 contains 13 residues. The germline V and J ends were trimmed by 0 bases and 9 bases, with 9 bases remaining between them. Germline CDR1 reads LGHNA; CDR2 reads YNFKEQ. The CDR3 bases are TGTGCCAGCAGCCAAGATGGGGGACGGCCCCAGCATTTT. Protein product: CASSQDGGRPQHF.

The chain employs TRBV18 and TRBJ2-2, with a tentative D call TRBD1 (5 bases). Trimming took off 1 base at V and 5 bases at J, with 14 bases between the two ends. Germline loops: CDR1 KGHSH, CDR2 LQKENI. The CDR3 spans 16 residues. The CDR3 loop is CASSPRSQGPTGELFF. CDR3 coding DNA: TGTGCCAGCTCACCACGGTCCCAGGGTCCTACCGGGGAGCTGTTTTTT.

The genes are TRBV6-1 and TRBJ1-4; 8 bases align to TRBD1. Germline V CDR1 and CDR2: MNHNS, SASEGT. V was pared by 3 bases and J by 2 bases, with 11 bases of the junction left unmatched. The CDR3 length is 18 residues. The CDR3: CASSESGTGFRTNEKLFF. The DNA of the CDR3 is TGTGCCAGCAGTGAGTCCGGGACAGGATTTAGGACTAATGAAAAACTGTTTTTT.

CDR3 region: CASSPVPGQGMRDYGYTF. The CDR3, as DNA: TGTGCCAGCTCACCAGTCCCGGGACAGGGAATGAGGGACTATGGCTACACCTTC. V usage is TRBV18 and J usage is TRBJ1-2; the match to TRBD1 covers 9 bases. Germline CDR1 and CDR2: KGHSH and LQKENI. The CDR3 has 18 amino acids. With 2 bases clipped from V and 3 bases from J, the junction kept 13 bases outside the gene matches.